This TCR beta chain was profiled in a study of control samples from healthy donors and cancer patients. The CDR3 covers 14 residues. Germline lookup yields CDR1 SGHTA and CDR2 FQGNSA. Trimming left V 5 bases short and J 7 bases short, with 17 bases between. The repertoire was sequenced with immunoSEQ multiplex PCR; TCRdb's copy has only in-frame clones and lacks some. The sample yields some 78,000 clones, approximately 88% seen once. The chain employs TRBV7-2 and TRBJ1-2, with D maybe TRBD1 (6 bases). This receptor was taken from a woman aged 55-70 years in good health. The sample was blood. In DNA, the CDR3 is TGTGCCAGCAGCCACCGACAGGTCTGGGGTGGCTACACCTTC. This codes for CASSHRQVWGGYTF.